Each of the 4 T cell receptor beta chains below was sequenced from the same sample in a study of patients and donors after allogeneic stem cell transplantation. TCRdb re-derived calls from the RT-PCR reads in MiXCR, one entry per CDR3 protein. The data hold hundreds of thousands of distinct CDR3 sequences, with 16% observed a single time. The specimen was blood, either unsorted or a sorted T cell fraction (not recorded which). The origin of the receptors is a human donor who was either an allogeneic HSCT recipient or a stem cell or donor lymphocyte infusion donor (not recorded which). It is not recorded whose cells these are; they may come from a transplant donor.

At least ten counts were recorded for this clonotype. The CDR3 DNA reads as TGTGCCAGCAGGATAGCGGGAGGGAACAATGAGCAGTTCTTC. Encoded protein: CASRIAGGNNEQFF. J is TRBJ2-1 and V is TRBV2, with 11 bases aligning to TRBD2. The ends lost 6 bases at V and 5 bases at J; junction bases unmatched: 3. Germline CDR1 and CDR2: SNHLY and FYNNEI. This CDR3 has 14 amino acids.

In nucleotides, the CDR3 is TGTGCCAGCAGTGTCCCTAGCACAGATACGCAGTATTTT. Its protein is CASSVPSTDTQYF. This chain connects TRBV6-1 to TRBJ2-3, with no clear D. This CDR3 has 13 amino acids. V was trimmed by 4 bases and J by 0 bases, leaving 5 bases between them. Germline CDR1 is MNHNS and CDR2 is SASEGT.

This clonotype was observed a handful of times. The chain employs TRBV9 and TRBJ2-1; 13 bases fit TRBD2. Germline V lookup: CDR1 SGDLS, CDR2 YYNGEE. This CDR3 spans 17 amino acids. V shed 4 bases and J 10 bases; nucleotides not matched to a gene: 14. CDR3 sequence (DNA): TGTGCCAGCAGCCCTCTAAAGGGGACTAGCGGGAACAGGGAGCAGTTCTTC. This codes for CASSPLKGTSGNREQFF.

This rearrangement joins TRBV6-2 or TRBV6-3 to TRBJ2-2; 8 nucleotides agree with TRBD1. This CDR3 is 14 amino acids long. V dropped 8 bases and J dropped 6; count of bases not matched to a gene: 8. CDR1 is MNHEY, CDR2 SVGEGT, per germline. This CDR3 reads CASGRGRPAGELFF. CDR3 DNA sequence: TGTGCCAGCGGCAGGGGGCGCCCCGCCGGGGAGCTGTTTTTT.